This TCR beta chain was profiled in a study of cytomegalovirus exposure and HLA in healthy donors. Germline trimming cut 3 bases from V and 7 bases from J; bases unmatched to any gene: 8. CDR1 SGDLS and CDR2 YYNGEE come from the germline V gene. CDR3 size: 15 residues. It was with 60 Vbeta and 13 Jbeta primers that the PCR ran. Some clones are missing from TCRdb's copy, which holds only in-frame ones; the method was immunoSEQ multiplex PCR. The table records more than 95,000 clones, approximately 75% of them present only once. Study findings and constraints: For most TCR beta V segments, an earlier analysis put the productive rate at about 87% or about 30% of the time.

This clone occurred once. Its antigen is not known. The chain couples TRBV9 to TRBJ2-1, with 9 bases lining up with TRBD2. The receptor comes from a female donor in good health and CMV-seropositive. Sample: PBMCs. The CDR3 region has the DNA TGTGCCAGCAGCGCCACCGGGACTAGCCGGAATGAGCAGTTCTTC. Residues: CASSATGTSRNEQFF. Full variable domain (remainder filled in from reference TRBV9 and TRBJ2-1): DSGVTQTPKHLITATGQRVTLRCSPRSGDLSVYWYQQSLDQGLQFLIQYYNGEERAKGNILERFSAQQFPDLHSELNLSSLELGDSALYFCASSATGTSRNEQFFGPGTRLTVL.